The clone carrying this TCR beta chain appeared a few times. Its specificity is unknown. These data belong to a study of human T cells and chemical hapten exposure. On the study more broadly: Sensitization employed 2% DPC on approximately 2 cm by approximately 2 cm of upper inner arm skin.

Findings and caveats of the study: Sensitizing with DPC caused no change in TCRs above 1 in 1000 frequency. A positive correlation with patch test score was shown by PT1 expanded TCR counts.

Indicated time point: patch test 1, 2 weeks after DPC sensitization. The treatment is: therapeutic diphenylcyclopropenone sensitization with weekly scalp DPC. As handled by the study authors: The number of TCRs in each sample had a median of approximately 90,000 and spanned about 23,224 to 690,600. TCRdb reprocessed the RACE reads via MiXCR and lists one record per CDR3 protein. TCRdb's processing, not the authors', yielded these V and J calls. The sample contains around 120,000 distinct CDR3 sequences, over 10% of which appear only once. The starting material was whole blood, obtained in connection with sensitization to the hapten diphenylcyclopropenone (DPC). This sequence was found in a woman aged 50 to 65 with alopecia areata. Some clones in this sample may be carry-over from other donors' samples.

In DNA form, the CDR3 reads TGCATCTCAGTGAGGCATGTGGATGAAAAACTGTTTTTT. It is translated as CISVRHVDEKLFF. The chain couples TRBV20-1 to TRBJ1-4; D remains ambiguous. Germline CDR1 is DFQATT and CDR2 is SNEGSKA (reference sequence). CDR3 length equals 13 residues.